This T cell receptor (beta chain) emerged from a study of T cell responses to AZD1222 COVID-19 vaccine (dated by TCRdb to the early 2020s). About the investigation overall: AZD1222 recipients given second doses at about 4 weeks or at about 12 weeks were pooled, since spike-specific TCR depth and breadth were not found to differ between the two schedules. A total of 230 to 250 trial participants underwent TCR sequencing, of whom about 210 received two doses of AZD1222 and about 25 received two doses of the MenACWY control vaccine. Trial participants were enrolled by age into subgroups of 18-55, 56-69 and 70-plus years, and about 150, 27 and 61 TCR-sequenced participants, respectively, were included in these subgroups.

The CDR3 regions of human TCRbeta chains were subjected to immunosequencing. The original pipeline was this. Repertoire TCRs were matched against a reference library of SARS-CoV-2-specific TCRs generated with the MIRA antigen-specificity platform. Breadth was defined as the fraction of unique TCRs that were SARS-CoV-2-associated. Depth was defined as the fraction of total T cells that were SARS-CoV-2-associated. Using the MIRA data, each spike-specific TCR was assigned both to the spike region to which the TCR was reactive and to a CD4 or CD8 class. Log10-transformed breadth and depth values were compared by one-way ANOVA with Sidak's multiple comparisons tests. This is the immuneACCESS table as TCRdb keeps it, with only in-frame sequences that have V and J called. A part of the clones is gone; compared with another copy, unresolved V genes explain less than half, and the rest is unexplained. Clonal size and the V and J genes are those of that table, whereas D and trimming came from the DNA. The sample includes approximately 120,000 clones, with 93% observed a single time. The ten largest make up 3.1% of the sample.

Overall study outcomes, separate from this receptor: Because no day 14 peak-response samples were available, the repertoires could be characterized only after the peak T cell response. Most participants were white British and females outnumbered males, and the authors suggested that clonal diversity may have been underestimated. In the small 56-69-year group, the increase in depth fell short of significance, most likely because of low power. Epitopes outside the regions mutated in the B.1.351 and B.1.1.7 variants were reportedly recognized by nearly half of the unique spike-specific TCRs. Spike-specific TCR breadth and depth rose significantly after two AZD1222 doses compared with day 0 and with MenACWY recipients. Conclusions about previously exposed vaccinees are limited, since just five or six AZD1222 recipients were seropositive for SARS-CoV-2 at baseline. CD4 TCRs associated with the vaccine covered the entire spike protein, and the dominant responses were in regions 160-218 and 743-854.

The label giving this sample's time point can be read as: baseline before first vaccination. Samples from vaccinated people were obtained from the UK trials COV001 and COV002, which included a single-blind randomized controlled phase 2/3 trial of AZD1222 (ChAdOx1 nCoV-19) in healthy adults. For TCRbeta chain sequencing, PBMC samples were collected from trial participants at day 0 and at day 28 after the second dose. The CDR3 holds 16 amino acids from the cysteine to the phenylalanine. Only the CDR3 DNA is retained, 48 bases long and in frame from the first base. CDR1 and CDR2 are drawn from the germline V gene (reference sequence): LNHNV, YYDKDF. V lost 5 bases and J lost 3 bases; the stretch between them is 17 bases long. To note about this clone: No antigen is known for it. The sample holds no much larger clone one base away, and base qualities are not on file.

The receptor was isolated from an adult in good health. The source was peripheral blood, collected on day 0 of AZD1222 vaccination. The chain uses TRBV15 and TRBJ2-1, and the D gene may be TRBD2, 5 bases matching. The DNA sequence reads TGTGCCACCAGCCGAGGGCGGAATGCTGGCTACAATGAGCAGTTCTTC. It translates to CATSRGRNAGYNEQFF.